These T cell receptor beta chains were read from a single sample in a study of cytomegalovirus exposure and HLA in healthy donors. Clones were sequenced by immunoSEQ multiplex PCR, and TCRdb holds only the in-frame ones, with some missing. The sample includes around 150,000 clones, approximately 80% seen only once; the top ten take about 3.8%. Material: PBMCs. The source of these receptors is a man aged 18 to 29 in good health and CMV-seronegative. The CDR3 runs from the conserved cysteine through the conserved F or W. Fields, in order: V gene, J gene, CDR3 protein.

TRBV19	TRBJ2-7	CASSETGKDYEQYF
TRBV30	TRBJ2-5	CAWNRGIQETQYF
TRBV18	TRBJ2-1	CASSPRKGLAGGNEQFF
TRBV19	TRBJ2-1	CASSRGDFVVSGEQFF
TRBV19	TRBJ1-2	CASSISYNYGYTF
TRBV6-1	TRBJ2-7	CASSDFVQLYEQYF
TRBV7-3	TRBJ2-1	CASSPDRGSYNEQFF
TRBV7-9	TRBJ2-7	CASSLEVAGGRHEQYF
TRBV14	TRBJ2-1	CASSQDGGGIYNEQFF
TRBV2	TRBJ2-7	CASSDGTVLVYEQYF
TRBV5-4	TRBJ2-1	CASSPSPGGALNNEQFF
TRBV7-3	TRBJ2-2	CASSLVTGGSGELFF
TRBV6-6	TRBJ2-3	CASSPDRSTDTQYF